This T cell receptor (beta chain) was obtained from a study of cytomegalovirus exposure and HLA in healthy donors. Findings of the study overall: Both high specificity and high sensitivity reportedly marked the classifier's diagnosis of cytomegalovirus status.

This clone was found once. Its antigen is undetermined. Only in-frame clones appear in the TCRdb table, and some are missing; sequencing was by immunoSEQ multiplex PCR. Found here are roughly 130,000 clones, roughly 90% of them singletons; the top ten hold around 3.5%. The sequencing sample was made of PBMCs. The clonotype originates from a young man in good health and CMV-seronegative.

The CDR3: CASSVTGDGYGYTF. CDR3 bases: TGTGCCAGCAGCGTGACAGGGGACGGGTATGGCTACACCTTC. The V call is TRBV9, the J call TRBJ1-2; the match to TRBD1 covers 8 bases. With 2 bases clipped from V and 5 bases from J, the junction kept 5 bases outside the gene matches. This CDR3 has 14 amino acids. CDR1 and CDR2 from the germline V gene are SGDLS and YYNGEE.